This T cell receptor (beta chain) was captured by sequencing in a study of vaccination and CD4 T cells after COVID-19. Study-wide background: Post-COVID samples had a sampling time that fell a median about 100 days after diagnosis (range 35 to 161). Overlapping SARS-CoV-2, HCoV-NL63, HCoV-OC43 and HCoV-229E spike peptides were used to stimulate cells.

The CDR3 extends over 14 amino acids. The germline V gene has CDR1 LNHNV and CDR2 YYDKDF (reference sequence). Trimming removed 2 bases from V and 3 bases from J, with 8 bases in between. This clonotype is judged medium-sized. The antigen is undetermined. With the Oncomine TCR Beta short-read assay, DNA from cultured CD4+ T cells was sequenced. From the PCR reads, TCRdb called clonotypes with MiXCR, one entry per CDR3 protein. The sample contains approximately 1,300 distinct CDR3 sequences, about 19% of which appear only once. The treatment was: roughly ten-day PBMC culture with coronavirus spike peptide pools or control peptides (ViraFEST assay). CD4+ T-cell collection from the unexposed donor predated the COVID-19 pandemic (2011-2018). Half-medium changes with fresh IL-2 medium occurred on days 3 and 7.

This receptor was taken from a human donor in good health. This chain joins TRBV15 and TRBJ1-5; tentatively, D is TRBD1 (6 bases). Sample: CD4+ T cells from blood, cultured in vitro. The DNA of the CDR3 is TGTGCCACCAGCAGATACAGGGACAATCAGCCCCAGCATTTT. Its translation: CATSRYRDNQPQHF.